This T cell receptor beta chain was retrieved from a study of blood T cell repertoires in COVID-19. Across the study: The study drew acute and convalescent COVID-19 samples from the United States, Italy and Spain. PBMCs, B-cell-depleted T cells, or T cells were the source of the cDNA or gDNA that made up the material.

Germline CDR1 is MDHEN and CDR2 is SYDVKM. Deletions cut 3 bases from V and 2 bases from J, with 10 bases between. CDR3 length: 14 amino acids. Under the authors' procedure: For nucleated cells, counts were estimated from reference gene primer amplification. Only in-frame clones appear in the TCRdb table, and some are missing; sequencing was by immunoSEQ multiplex PCR. The V and J calls and clone size were taken over from that table, and D and trimming were inferred from the DNA. The data show about 170,000 clones, 80% to 95% seen once. The source of this sequence is a woman aged 50 to 60 with acute or convalescent COVID-19. The sample consisted of peripheral blood. V is TRBV28 and J is TRBJ1-1; the D is unclear. CDR3: CASSLPESNTEAFF. In DNA form, the CDR3 reads TGTGCCAGCAGTTTGCCAGAAAGTAACACTGAAGCTTTCTTT.